This T cell receptor beta chain is from a study of T cells in localized non-small cell lung cancer. The study's findings and limits: One tumor region alone was sequenced, and heterogeneity therefore remains possible. Adjacent lung tissue had a median roughly 52 of the top 100 clones found in the tumor. Adjacent uninvolved lung tissue had the highest T cell clonality, exceeding tumor.

In germline, CDR1 is SGHAT, CDR2 FQNNGV. The CDR3 contains 17 residues. V lost 1 base to trimming and J lost 0 bases, with 15 bases between them. The table came from immunoSEQ multiplex PCR; TCRdb's copy has only in-frame clones and leaves some out. The table lists about 15,000 clones, more than 80% of them singletons. A remark on this clone: Its antigen is not identified.

The origin of this receptor is a woman aged 35-75 years with stage I lung adenocarcinoma. The sequenced sample was peripheral blood, obtained before any cancer treatment. The gene calls are TRBV11-2 and TRBJ1-2; D unclear. As DNA, the CDR3 is TGTGCCAGCAGCTTAGTACGCGTGGGAAGAGCTAACTATGGCTACACCTTC. This translates into CASSLVRVGRANYGYTF.